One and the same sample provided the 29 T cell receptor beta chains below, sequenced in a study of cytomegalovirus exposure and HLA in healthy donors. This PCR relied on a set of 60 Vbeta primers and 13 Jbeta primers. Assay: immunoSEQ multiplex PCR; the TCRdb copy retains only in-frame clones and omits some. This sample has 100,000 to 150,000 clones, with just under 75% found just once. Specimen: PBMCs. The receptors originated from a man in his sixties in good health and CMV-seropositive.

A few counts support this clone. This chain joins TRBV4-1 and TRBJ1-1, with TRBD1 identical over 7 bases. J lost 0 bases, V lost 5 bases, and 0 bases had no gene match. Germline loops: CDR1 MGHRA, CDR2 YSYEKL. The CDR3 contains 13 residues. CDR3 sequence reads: CASSGTVNTEAFF. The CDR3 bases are TGCGCCAGCAGCGGGACAGTGAACACTGAAGCTTTCTTT.

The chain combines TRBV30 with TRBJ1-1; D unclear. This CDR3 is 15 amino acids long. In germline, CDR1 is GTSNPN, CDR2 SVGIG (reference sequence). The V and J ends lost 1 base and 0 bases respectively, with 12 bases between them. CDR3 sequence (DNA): TGTGCCTGGAGTGGAGGTCCTAACATGAACACTGAAGCTTTCTTT. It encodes CAWSGGPNMNTEAFF.

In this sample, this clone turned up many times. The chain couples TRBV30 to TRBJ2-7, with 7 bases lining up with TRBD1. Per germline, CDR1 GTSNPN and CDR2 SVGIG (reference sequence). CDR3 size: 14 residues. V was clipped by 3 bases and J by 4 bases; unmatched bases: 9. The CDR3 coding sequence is TGTGCCTGGAGCCCGGGACAGATATTTTACGAGCAGTACTTC. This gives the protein CAWSPGQIFYEQYF.

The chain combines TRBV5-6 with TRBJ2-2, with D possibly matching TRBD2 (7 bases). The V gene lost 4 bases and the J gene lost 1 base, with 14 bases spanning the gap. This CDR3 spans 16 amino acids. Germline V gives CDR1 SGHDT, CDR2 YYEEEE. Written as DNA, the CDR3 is TGTGCCAGCAGCCCAAGGGGGGGCTTGAACACCGGGGAGCTGTTTTTT. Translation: CASSPRGGLNTGELFF.

The CDR3 reads CASSVGGGALSGENLRPLHF. DNA of the CDR3: TGTGCCAGCAGCGTAGGAGGGGGGGCCCTCAGCGGGGAAAATCTGAGACCCCTCCACTTT. The V gene is TRBV9, the J gene TRBJ1-6, with a possible D match to TRBD1 (6 bases). The V gene's germline CDR1 is SGDLS and CDR2 YYNGEE. The V and J ends lost 0 bases and 12 bases respectively, with 31 bases between them. This CDR3 contains 20 residues.

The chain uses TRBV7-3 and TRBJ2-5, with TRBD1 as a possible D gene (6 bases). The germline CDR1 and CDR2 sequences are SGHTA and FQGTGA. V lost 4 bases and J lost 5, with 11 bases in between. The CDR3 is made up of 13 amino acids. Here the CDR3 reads CASSSGHRETQYF. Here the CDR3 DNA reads TGTGCCAGCAGCTCGGGACATAGGGAGACCCAGTACTTC.

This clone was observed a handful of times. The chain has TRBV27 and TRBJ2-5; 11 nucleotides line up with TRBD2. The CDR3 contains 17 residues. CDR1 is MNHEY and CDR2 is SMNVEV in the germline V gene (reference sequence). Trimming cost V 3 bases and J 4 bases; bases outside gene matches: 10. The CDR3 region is CASSFSLAGGRGETQYF. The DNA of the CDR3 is TGTGCCAGCAGTTTTAGTCTAGCGGGGGGAAGGGGAGAGACCCAGTACTTC.

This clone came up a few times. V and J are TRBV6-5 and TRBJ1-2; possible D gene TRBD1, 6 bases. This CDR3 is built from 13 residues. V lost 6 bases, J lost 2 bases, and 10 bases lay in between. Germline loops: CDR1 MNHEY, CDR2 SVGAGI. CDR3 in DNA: TGTGCCAGCAGGTCGACAGGCAACTATGGCTACACCTTC. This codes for CASRSTGNYGYTF.

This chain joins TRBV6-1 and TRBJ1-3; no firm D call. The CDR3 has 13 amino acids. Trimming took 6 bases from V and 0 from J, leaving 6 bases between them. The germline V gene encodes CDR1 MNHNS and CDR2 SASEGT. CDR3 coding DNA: TGTGCCAGCAGGGAGTACTCTGGAAACACCATATATTTT. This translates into CASREYSGNTIYF.

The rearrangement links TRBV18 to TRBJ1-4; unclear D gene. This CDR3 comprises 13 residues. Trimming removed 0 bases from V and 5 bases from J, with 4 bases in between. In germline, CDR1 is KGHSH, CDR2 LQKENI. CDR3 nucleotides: TGTGCCAGCTCACCACCGGCAAATGAAAAACTGTTTTTT. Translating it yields CASSPPANEKLFF.

The CDR3 DNA sequence: TGTGCCAGCAGTGACAGGCAGAGCACCATATATTTT. Translation gives CASSDRQSTIYF. V is TRBV2 and J is TRBJ1-3; D remains ambiguous. The CDR3 sequence is 12 residues long. From germline, CDR1 is SNHLY and CDR2 FYNNEI. V lost 3 bases and J lost 9, with 9 bases in between.

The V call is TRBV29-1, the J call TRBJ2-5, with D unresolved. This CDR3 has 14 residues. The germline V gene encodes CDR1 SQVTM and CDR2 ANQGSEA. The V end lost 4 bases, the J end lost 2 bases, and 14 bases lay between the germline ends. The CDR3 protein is CSVGVSFTQETQYF. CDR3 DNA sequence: TGCAGCGTTGGTGTCTCGTTCACTCAAGAGACCCAGTACTTC.

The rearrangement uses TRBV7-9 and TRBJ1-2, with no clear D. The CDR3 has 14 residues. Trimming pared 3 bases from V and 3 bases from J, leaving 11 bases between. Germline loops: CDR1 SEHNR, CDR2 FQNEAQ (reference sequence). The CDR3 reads CASSLDSGDYGYTF. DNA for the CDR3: TGTGCCAGCAGCTTGGACTCCGGTGACTATGGCTACACCTTC.

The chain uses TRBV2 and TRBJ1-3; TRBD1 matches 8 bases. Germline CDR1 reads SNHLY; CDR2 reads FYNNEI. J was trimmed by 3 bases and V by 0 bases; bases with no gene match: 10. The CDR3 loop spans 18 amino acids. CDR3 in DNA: TGTGCCAGCAGTGAAGCAGGGGCAGGGGGCGCGTATGGAAACACCATATATTTT. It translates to CASSEAGAGGAYGNTIYF.

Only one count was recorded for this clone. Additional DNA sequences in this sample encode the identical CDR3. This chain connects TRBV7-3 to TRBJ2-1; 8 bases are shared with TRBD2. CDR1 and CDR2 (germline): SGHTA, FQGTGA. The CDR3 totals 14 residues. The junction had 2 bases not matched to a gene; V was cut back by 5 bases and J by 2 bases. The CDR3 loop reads CASSPGGAYNEQFF. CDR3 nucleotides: TGTGCCAGCAGCCCGGGGGGGGCCTACAATGAGCAGTTCTTC.

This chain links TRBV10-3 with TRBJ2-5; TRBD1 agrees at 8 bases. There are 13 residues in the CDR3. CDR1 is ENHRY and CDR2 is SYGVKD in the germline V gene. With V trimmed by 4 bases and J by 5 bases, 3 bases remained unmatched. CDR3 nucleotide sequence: TGTGCCATCAGTGCGACAGGGGCGGAGACCCAGTACTTC. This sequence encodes CAISATGAETQYF.

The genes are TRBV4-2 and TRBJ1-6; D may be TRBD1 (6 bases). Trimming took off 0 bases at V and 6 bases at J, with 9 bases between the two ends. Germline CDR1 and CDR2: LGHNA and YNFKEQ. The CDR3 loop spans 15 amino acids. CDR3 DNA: TGTGCCAGCAGCCAAGAGGGGGCGCTTAATTCACCCCTCCACTTT. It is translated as CASSQEGALNSPLHF.

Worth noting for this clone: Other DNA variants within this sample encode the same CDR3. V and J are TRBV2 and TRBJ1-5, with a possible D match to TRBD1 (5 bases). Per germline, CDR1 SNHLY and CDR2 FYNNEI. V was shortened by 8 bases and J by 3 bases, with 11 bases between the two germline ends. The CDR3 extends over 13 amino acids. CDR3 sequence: CASAGQANQPQHF. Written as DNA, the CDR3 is TGTGCCAGCGCCGGACAAGCCAATCAGCCCCAGCATTTT.

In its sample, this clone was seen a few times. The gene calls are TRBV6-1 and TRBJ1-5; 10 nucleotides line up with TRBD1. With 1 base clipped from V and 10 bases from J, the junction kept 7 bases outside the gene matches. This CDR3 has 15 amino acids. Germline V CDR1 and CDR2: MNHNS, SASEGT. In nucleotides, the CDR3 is TGTGCCAGCAGTGAAGTTGACAGGGGGCGATCACCCCAGCATTTT. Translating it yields CASSEVDRGRSPQHF.

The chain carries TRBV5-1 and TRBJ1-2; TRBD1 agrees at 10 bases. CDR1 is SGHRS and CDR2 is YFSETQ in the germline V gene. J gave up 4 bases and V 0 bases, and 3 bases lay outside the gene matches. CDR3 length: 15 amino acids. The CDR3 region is CASSLGGTGAYGYTF. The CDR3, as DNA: TGCGCCAGCAGCTTGGGCGGGACAGGGGCCTATGGCTACACCTTC. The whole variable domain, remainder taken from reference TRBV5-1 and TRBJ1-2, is KAGVTQTPRYLIKTRGQQVTLSCSPISGHRSVSWYQQTPGQGLQFLFEYFSETQRNKGNFPGRFSGRQFSNSRSEMNVSTLELGDSALYLCASSLGGTGAYGYTFGSGTRLTVV.

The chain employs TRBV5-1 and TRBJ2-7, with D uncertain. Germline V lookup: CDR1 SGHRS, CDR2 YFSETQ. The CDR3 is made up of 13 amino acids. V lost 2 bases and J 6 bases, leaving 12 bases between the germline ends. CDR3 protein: CASSFAPPGEQYF. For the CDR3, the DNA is TGCGCCAGCAGCTTTGCCCCCCCGGGCGAGCAGTACTTC.

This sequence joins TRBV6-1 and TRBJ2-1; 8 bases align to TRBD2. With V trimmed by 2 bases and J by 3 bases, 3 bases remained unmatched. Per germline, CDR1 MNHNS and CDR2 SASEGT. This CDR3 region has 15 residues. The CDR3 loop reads CASSEFAGGYNEQFF. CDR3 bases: TGTGCCAGCAGTGAATTTGCGGGGGGCTACAATGAGCAGTTCTTC.

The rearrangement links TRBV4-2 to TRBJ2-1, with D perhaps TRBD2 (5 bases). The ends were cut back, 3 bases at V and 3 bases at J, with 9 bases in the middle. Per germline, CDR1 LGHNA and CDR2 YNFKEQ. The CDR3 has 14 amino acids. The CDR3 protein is CASSHVEGYNEQFF. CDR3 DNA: TGTGCCAGCAGCCATGTCGAGGGCTACAATGAGCAGTTCTTC.

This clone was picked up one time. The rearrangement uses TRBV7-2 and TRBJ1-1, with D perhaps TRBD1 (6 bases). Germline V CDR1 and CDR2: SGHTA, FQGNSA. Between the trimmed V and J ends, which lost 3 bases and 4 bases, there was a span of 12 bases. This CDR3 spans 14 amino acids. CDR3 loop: CASSLQGKGTEAFF. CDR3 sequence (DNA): TGTGCCAGCAGCTTGCAGGGGAAGGGCACTGAAGCTTTCTTT.

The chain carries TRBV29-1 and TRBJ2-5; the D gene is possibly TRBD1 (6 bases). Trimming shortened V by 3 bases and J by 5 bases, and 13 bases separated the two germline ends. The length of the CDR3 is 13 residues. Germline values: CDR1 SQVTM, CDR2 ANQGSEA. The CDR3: CSVDQAGVETQYF. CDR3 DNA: TGCAGCGTTGATCAGGCAGGGGTCGAGACCCAGTACTTC.

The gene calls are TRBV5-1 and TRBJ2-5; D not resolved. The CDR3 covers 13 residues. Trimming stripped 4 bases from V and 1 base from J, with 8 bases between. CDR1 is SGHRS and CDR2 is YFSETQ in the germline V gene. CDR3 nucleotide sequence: TGCGCCAGCAGCCCACAATCCCAAGAGACCCAGTACTTC. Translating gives CASSPQSQETQYF.

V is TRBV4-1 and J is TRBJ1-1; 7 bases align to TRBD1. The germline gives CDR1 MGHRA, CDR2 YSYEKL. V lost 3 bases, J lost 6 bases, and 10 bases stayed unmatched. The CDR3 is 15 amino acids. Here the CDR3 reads CASSQLGQAGAEAFF. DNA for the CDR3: TGCGCCAGCAGCCAGCTCGGACAGGCCGGCGCTGAAGCTTTCTTT.

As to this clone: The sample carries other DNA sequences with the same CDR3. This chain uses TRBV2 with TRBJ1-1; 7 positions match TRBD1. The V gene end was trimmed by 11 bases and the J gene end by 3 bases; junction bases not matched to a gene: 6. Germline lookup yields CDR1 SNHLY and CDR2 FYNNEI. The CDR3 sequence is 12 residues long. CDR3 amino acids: CAGKGADTEAFF. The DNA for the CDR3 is TGTGCCGGCAAGGGGGCGGACACTGAAGCTTTCTTT.

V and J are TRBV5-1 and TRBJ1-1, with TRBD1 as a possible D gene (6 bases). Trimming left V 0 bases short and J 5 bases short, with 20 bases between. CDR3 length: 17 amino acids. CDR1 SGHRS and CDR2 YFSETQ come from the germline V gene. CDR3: CASSLGDRISVGTEAFF. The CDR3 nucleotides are TGCGCCAGCAGCTTGGGCGACAGGATCTCGGTTGGGACTGAAGCTTTCTTT. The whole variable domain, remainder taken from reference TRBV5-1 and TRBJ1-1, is KAGVTQTPRYLIKTRGQQVTLSCSPISGHRSVSWYQQTPGQGLQFLFEYFSETQRNKGNFPGRFSGRQFSNSRSEMNVSTLELGDSALYLCASSLGDRISVGTEAFFGQGTRLTVV.